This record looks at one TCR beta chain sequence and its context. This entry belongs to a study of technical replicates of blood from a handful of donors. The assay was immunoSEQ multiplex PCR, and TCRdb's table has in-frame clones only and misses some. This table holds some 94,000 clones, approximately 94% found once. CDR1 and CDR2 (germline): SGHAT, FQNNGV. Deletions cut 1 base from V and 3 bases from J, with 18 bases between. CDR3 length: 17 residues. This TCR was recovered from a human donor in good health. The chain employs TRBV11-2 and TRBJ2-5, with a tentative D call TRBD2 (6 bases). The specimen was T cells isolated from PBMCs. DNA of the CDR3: TGTGCCAGCAGCTTAGGGGGAAGATATCAGCGGGAAGAGACCCAGTACTTC. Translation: CASSLGGRYQREETQYF.